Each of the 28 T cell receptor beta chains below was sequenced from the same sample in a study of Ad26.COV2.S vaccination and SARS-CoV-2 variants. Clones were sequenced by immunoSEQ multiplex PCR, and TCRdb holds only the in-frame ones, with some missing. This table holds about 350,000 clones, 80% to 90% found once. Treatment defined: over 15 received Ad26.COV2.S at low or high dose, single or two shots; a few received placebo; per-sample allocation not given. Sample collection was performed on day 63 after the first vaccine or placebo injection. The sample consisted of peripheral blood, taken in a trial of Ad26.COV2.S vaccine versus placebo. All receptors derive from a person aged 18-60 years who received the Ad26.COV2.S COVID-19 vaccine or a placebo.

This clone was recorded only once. The CDR3 nucleotides are TGTGCCAGCAGCTTAGTTCAGGGGGAGCGGTCGGAGACCCAGTACTTC. It codes for CASSLVQGERSETQYF. The chain carries TRBV7-8 and TRBJ2-5; 7 nucleotides line up with TRBD1. Germline values: CDR1 SGHVS, CDR2 FQNEAQ. The V segment lost 1 base and the J segment 5 bases; nucleotides outside the gene matches: 10. The CDR3 totals 16 residues.

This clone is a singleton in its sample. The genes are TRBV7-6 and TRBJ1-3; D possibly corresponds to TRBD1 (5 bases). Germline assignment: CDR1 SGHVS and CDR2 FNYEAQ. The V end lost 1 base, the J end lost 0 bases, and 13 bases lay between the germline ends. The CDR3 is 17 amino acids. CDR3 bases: TGTGCCAGCAGCTTAGGCCCGGGGACGGCCTCTGGAAACACCATATATTTT. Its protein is CASSLGPGTASGNTIYF.

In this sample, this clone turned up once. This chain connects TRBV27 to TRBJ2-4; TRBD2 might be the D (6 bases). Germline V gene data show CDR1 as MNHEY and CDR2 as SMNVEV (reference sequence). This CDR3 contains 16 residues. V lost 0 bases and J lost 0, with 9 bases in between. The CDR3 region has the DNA TGTGCCAGCAGTTTATCCGCGGGACTAGCCAAAAACATTCAGTACTTC. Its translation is CASSLSAGLAKNIQYF.

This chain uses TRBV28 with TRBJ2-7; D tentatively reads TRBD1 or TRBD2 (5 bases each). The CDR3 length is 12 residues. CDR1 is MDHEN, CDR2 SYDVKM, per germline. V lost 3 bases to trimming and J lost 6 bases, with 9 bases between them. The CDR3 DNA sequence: TGTGCCAGCAGTTTTTTGGGGGTCGAGCAGTACTTC. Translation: CASSFLGVEQYF.

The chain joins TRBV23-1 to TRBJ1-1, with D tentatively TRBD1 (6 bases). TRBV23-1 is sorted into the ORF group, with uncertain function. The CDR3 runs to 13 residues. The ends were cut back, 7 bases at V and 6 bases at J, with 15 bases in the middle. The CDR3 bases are TGCGCCAGCACGGTTACAGGGTCCTCTGAAGCTTTCTTT. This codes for CASTVTGSSEAFF.

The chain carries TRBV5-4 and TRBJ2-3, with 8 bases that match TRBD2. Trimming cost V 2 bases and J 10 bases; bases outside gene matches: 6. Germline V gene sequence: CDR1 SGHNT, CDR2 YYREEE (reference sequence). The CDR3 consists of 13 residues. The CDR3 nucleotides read TGTGCCAGCAGCTTTTGGACTAGCCGTGCGCAGTATTTT. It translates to CASSFWTSRAQYF.

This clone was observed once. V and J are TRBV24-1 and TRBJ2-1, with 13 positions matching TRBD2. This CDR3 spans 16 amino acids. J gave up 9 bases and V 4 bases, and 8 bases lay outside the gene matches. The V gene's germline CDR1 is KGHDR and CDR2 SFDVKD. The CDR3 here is CATSDLGLAGVGEQFF. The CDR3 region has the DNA TGTGCCACCAGTGACTTAGGACTAGCGGGAGTTGGTGAGCAGTTCTTC.

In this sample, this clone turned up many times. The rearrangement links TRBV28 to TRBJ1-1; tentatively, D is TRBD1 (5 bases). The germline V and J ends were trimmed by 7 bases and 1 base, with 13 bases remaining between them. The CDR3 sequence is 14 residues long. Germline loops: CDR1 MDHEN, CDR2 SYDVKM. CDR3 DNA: TGTGCCAGCACCCGGCAGGGTACGAACACTGAAGCTTTCTTT. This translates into CASTRQGTNTEAFF. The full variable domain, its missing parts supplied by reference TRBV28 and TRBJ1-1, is DVKVTQSSRYLVKRTGEKVFLECVQDMDHENMFWYRQDPGLGLRLIYFSYDVKMKEKGDIPEGYSVSREKKERFSLILESASTNQTSMYLCASTRQGTNTEAFFGQGTRLTVV.

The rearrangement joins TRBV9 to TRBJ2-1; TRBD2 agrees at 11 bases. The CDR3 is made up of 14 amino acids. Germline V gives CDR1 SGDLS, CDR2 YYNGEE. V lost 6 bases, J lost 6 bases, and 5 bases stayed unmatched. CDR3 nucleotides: TGTGCCAGCACCATTAGCGGGGGGGGCAATGAGCAGTTCTTC. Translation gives CASTISGGGNEQFF.

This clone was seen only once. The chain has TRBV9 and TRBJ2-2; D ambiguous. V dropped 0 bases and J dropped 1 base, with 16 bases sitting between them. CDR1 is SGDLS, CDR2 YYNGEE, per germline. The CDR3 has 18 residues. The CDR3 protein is CASSVVWLSDENTGELFF. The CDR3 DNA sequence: TGTGCCAGCAGCGTAGTCTGGTTGTCGGACGAGAACACCGGGGAGCTGTTTTTT.

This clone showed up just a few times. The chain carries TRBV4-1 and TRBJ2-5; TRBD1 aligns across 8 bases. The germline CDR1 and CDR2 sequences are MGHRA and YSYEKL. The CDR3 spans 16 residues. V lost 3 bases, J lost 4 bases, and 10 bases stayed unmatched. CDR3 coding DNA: TGCGCCAGCAGCCACACAACAGGGGGTGAAGGAGAGACCCAGTACTTC. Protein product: CASSHTTGGEGETQYF.

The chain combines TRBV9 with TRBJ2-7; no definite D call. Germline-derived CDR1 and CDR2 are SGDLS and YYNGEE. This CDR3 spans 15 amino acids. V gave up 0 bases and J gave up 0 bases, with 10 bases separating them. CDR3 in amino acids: CASSVGAAPSYEQYF. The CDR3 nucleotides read TGTGCCAGCAGCGTAGGGGCCGCTCCCTCCTACGAGCAGTACTTC. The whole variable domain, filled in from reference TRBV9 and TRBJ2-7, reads DSGVTQTPKHLITATGQRVTLRCSPRSGDLSVYWYQQSLDQGLQFLIQYYNGEERAKGNILERFSAQQFPDLHSELNLSSLELGDSALYFCASSVGAAPSYEQYFGPGTRLTVT.

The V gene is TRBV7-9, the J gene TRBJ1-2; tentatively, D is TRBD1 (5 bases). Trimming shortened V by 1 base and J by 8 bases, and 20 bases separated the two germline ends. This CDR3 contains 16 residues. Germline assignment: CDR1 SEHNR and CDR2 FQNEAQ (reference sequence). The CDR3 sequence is CASSLEDRDRGWGYTF. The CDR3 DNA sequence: TGTGCCAGCAGCTTAGAGGATCGGGACCGAGGATGGGGCTACACCTTC.

The CDR3 is CASSVRSGGAGGELFF. In DNA, the CDR3 is TGTGCCAGCAGCGTTCGTAGCGGGGGGGCCGGCGGGGAGCTGTTTTTT. The chain has TRBV7-6 and TRBJ2-2; TRBD2 agrees at 11 bases. Germline values: CDR1 SGHVS, CDR2 FNYEAQ. The V and J ends lost 5 bases and 7 bases, in that order; junction bases with no gene match: 9. CDR3 size: 16 residues.

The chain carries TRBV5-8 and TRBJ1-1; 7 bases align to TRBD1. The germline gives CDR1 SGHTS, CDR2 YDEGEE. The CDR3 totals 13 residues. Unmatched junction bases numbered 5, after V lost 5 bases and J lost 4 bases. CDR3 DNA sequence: TGTGCCAGCAGGGTCAGGGGGAGCACTGAAGCTTTCTTT. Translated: CASRVRGSTEAFF.

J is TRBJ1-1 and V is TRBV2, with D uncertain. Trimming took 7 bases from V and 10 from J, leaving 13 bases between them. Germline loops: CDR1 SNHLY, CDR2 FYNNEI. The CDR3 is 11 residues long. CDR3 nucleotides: TGTGCCAGCACCACGACCCGGGGAGCTTTCTTT. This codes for CASTTTRGAFF.

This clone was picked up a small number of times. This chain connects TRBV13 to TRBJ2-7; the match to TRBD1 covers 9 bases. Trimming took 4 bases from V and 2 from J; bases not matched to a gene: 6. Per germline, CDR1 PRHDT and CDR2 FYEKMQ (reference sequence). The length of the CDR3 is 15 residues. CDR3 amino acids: CASSSLTGGTYEQYF. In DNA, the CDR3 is TGTGCCAGCAGCTCACTGACAGGGGGGACCTACGAGCAGTACTTC.

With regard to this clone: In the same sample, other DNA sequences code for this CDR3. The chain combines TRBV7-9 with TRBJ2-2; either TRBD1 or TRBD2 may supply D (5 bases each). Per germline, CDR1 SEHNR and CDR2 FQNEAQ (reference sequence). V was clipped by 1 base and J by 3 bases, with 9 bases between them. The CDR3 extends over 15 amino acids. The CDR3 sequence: CASSLVGTDTGELFF. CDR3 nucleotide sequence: TGTGCCAGCAGCTTAGTTGGGACGGACACCGGGGAGCTGTTTTTT.

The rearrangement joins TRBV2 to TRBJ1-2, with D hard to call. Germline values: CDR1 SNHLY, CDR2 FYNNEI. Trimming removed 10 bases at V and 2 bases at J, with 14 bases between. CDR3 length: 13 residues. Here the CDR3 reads CANVGRKNYGYTF. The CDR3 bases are TGTGCCAACGTCGGACGGAAAAACTATGGCTACACCTTC.

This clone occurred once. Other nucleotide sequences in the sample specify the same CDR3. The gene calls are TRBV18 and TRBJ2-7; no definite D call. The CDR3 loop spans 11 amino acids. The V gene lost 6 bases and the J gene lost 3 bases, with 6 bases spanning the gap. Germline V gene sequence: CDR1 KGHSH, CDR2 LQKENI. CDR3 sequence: CASSAIYEQYF. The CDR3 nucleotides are TGTGCCAGCTCCGCGATCTACGAGCAGTACTTC.

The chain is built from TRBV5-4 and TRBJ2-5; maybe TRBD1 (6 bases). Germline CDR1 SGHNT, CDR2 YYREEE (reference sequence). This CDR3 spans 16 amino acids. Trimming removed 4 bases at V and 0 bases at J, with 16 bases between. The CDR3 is CASSPSLAGDQETQYF. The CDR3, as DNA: TGTGCCAGCAGCCCGAGTCTGGCAGGGGACCAAGAGACCCAGTACTTC.

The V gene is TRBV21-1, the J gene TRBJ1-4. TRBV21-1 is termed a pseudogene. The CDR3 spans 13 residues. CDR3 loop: CASSKEGRLKLFF. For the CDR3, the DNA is TGTGCCAGCAGCAAAGAAGGGAGGTTAAAACTGTTTTTT.

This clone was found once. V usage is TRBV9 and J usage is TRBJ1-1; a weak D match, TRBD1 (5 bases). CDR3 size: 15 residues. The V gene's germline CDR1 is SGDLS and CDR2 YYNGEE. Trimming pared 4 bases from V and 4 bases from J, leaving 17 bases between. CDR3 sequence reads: CASSTRGDPGTEAFF. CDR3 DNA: TGTGCCAGCAGCACACGGGGGGACCCTGGCACTGAAGCTTTCTTT. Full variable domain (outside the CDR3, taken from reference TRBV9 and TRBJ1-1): DSGVTQTPKHLITATGQRVTLRCSPRSGDLSVYWYQQSLDQGLQFLIQYYNGEERAKGNILERFSAQQFPDLHSELNLSSLELGDSALYFCASSTRGDPGTEAFFGQGTRLTVV.

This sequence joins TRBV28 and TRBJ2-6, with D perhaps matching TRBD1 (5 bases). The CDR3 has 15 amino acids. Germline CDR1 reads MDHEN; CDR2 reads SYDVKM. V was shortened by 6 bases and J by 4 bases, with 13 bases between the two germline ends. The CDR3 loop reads CASSPQGLGANVLTF. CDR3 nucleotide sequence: TGTGCCAGCAGCCCTCAGGGTCTGGGGGCCAACGTCCTGACTTTC. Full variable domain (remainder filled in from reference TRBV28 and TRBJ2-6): DVKVTQSSRYLVKRTGEKVFLECVQDMDHENMFWYRQDPGLGLRLIYFSYDVKMKEKGDIPEGYSVSREKKERFSLILESASTNQTSMYLCASSPQGLGANVLTFGAGSRLTVL.

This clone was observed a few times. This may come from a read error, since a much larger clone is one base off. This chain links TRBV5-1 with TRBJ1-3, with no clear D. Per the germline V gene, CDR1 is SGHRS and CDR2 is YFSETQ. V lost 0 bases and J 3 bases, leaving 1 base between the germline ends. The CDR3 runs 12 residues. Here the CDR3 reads CASSLDGNTIYF. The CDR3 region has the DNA TGCGCCAGCAGCTTGGATGGAAACACCATATATTTT.

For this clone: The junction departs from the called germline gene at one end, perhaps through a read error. CDR3 nucleotide sequence: TGTGCTAGCAGCCTCAATCTCGACCACAATGAGCAGTTCTTC. This encodes CASSLNLDHNEQFF. J is TRBJ2-1 and V is TRBV7-7; D not certain. Germline loops: CDR1 SSHAT, CDR2 FNYEAQ (reference sequence). The CDR3 loop spans 14 amino acids.

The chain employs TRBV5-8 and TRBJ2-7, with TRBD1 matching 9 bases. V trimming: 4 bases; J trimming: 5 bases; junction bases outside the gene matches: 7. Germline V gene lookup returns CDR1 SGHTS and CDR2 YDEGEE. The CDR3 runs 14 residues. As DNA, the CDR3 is TGTGCCAGCAGCGCACCGGGACAGGGCCACGAGCAGTACTTC. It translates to CASSAPGQGHEQYF.

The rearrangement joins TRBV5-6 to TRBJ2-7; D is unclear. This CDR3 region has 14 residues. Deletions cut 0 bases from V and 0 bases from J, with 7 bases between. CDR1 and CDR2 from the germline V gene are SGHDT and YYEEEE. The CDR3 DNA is TGTGCCAGCAGCTTGGAGCTCAGCTCCTACGAGCAGTACTTC. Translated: CASSLELSSYEQYF.